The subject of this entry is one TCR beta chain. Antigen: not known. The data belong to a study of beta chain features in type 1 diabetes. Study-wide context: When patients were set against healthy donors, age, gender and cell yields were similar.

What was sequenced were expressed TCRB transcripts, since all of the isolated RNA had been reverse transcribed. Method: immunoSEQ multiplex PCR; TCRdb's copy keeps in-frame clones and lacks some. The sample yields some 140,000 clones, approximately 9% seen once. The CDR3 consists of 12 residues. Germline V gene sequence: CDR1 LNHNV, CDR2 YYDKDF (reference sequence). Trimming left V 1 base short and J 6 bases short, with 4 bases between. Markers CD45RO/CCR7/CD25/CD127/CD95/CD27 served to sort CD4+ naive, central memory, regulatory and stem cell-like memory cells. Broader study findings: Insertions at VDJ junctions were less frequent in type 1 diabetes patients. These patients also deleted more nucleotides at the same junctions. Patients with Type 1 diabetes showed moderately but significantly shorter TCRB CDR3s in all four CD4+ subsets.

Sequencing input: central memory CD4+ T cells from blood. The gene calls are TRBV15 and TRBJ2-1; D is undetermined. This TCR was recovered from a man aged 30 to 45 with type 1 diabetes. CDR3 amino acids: CATSRASNEQFF. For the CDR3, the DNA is TGTGCCACCAGCAGAGCGTCCAATGAGCAGTTCTTC.